These T cell receptor beta chains were read from a single sample in a study of T-cell reconstitution after alpha-beta-depleted transplantation in children. TCRdb used MiXCR to reprocess the PCR reads, holding one entry per CDR3 protein. The table shows more than 90,000 distinct CDR3 sequences, with about a tenth occurring only once. Sequenced material: PBMCs, taken before TCRalphabeta/CD19-depleted stem cell transplant. These receptors came from a boy aged 2 to 10 with acute lymphoblastic leukemia, due to receive a stem cell transplant. Each CDR3 is given without its conserved first and last residue.

v_call: TRBV3-1; cdr3_aa: ASSQGVAERTGELF
v_call: TRBV6-5; cdr3_aa: ASRGGRTVPYEQY
v_call: TRBV12-3/TRBV12-4; cdr3_aa: ASRGGESEQY
v_call: TRBV3-1; cdr3_aa: ASSPIHRTGTDTQY
v_call: TRBV6-1; cdr3_aa: ASSEGTYNEQF
v_call: TRBV20-1; cdr3_aa: SASGQGAYNEQF
v_call: TRBV6-5; cdr3_aa: ASSYAHPAGRDSPLH
v_call: TRBV5-1; cdr3_aa: ASSLQGAHQETQY
v_call: TRBV28; cdr3_aa: ASTGNFLEQF
v_call: TRBV4-1; cdr3_aa: ASSPEAFTSGANVLT
v_call: TRBV4-1; cdr3_aa: ASSQGSGSTDTQY
v_call: TRBV5-1; cdr3_aa: ASSPRDSSRNTIY
v_call: TRBV20-1; cdr3_aa: SARDGGTSGRRDEQF
v_call: TRBV7-9; cdr3_aa: ASSFALSGADTQY
v_call: TRBV7-2; cdr3_aa: ASSLGRLGGAGLEQY
v_call: TRBV20-1; cdr3_aa: SASPRALPQETQY
v_call: TRBV4-1; cdr3_aa: ASSQDRYYGYT
v_call: TRBV27; cdr3_aa: ASSPKGRGPYEQY
v_call: TRBV5-1; cdr3_aa: ASSPGVGEQY
v_call: TRBV9; cdr3_aa: ASSGRAARGGGEQF
v_call: TRBV10-3; cdr3_aa: AISVGLETQY
v_call: TRBV6-5; cdr3_aa: ASSYEWTGDTDTQY
v_call: TRBV14; cdr3_aa: ASSRAPTSSYNEQF
v_call: TRBV12-3/TRBV12-4; cdr3_aa: ASSLTHEQF
v_call: TRBV25-1; cdr3_aa: ASSGPREQY
v_call: TRBV28; cdr3_aa: ASSSSGTSTEAF
v_call: TRBV20-1; cdr3_aa: SARGDGTIYNEQF
v_call: TRBV7-8; cdr3_aa: ASSLNRGEQY
v_call: TRBV27; cdr3_aa: ASSPRSGLAGAADTQY
v_call: TRBV27; cdr3_aa: ASGPTIRTQY
v_call: TRBV7-9; cdr3_aa: ASSPGLAELQETQY
v_call: TRBV20-1; cdr3_aa: SAVVGPRETQY
v_call: TRBV5-1; cdr3_aa: ASSLAVGGRATEQF
v_call: TRBV5-1; cdr3_aa: ASAVSGMVDEQF
v_call: TRBV5-1; cdr3_aa: ASSSSGTSGTGPGELF
v_call: TRBV7-9; cdr3_aa: ASSSGQPYEQY
v_call: TRBV12-3/TRBV12-4; cdr3_aa: ASSLAGESYNEQF